Listed here are 20 T cell receptor beta chains from one sample, sequenced in a study of technical replicates of blood from a few donors (dated by TCRdb to about 2017). Library generation was performed with the immunoSEQ multiplex PCR assay. The source is immuneACCESS, and TCRdb retained only in-frame sequences with V and J called. Part of the clones is not carried over; for the studies checked, unresolved V genes explain less than half of this, and the remainder is unexplained. The sample contains around 63,000 clones, almost 95% of them found a single time. The biggest ten clones account for more than 4% of the sample. The sample comprised PBMCs. The receptors here all came from a human donor in good health. Some clones in this sample may be carry-over from other donors' samples.

The chain couples TRBV27 to TRBJ2-3; 11 bases map to TRBD1. The CDR3 has 16 residues. CDR1 and CDR2 (germline): MNHEY, SMNVEV (reference sequence). The V gene end was trimmed by 2 bases and the J gene end by 6 bases; junction bases not matched to a gene: 7. CDR3 DNA sequence: TGTGCCAGCAGTTTAATCAGGACAGGGGGCAAGGATACGCAGTATTTT. This translates into CASSLIRTGGKDTQYF.

This clone has only one observation. The chain has TRBV5-5 and TRBJ1-1, with 7 bases lining up with TRBD1. Germline V gene sequence: CDR1 SGHKS, CDR2 YYEKEE (reference sequence). This CDR3 has 14 amino acids. V shed 1 base, J shed 7 bases, and the junction held 7 bases outside the gene matches. In DNA, the CDR3 is TGTGCCAGCAGCTTGCAGCGGGGGACAGTTGAAGCTTTCTTT. Its translation: CASSLQRGTVEAFF.

V and J are TRBV23-1 and TRBJ1-6; D is ambiguous. TRBV23-1 is noted as an ORF with a role that remains uncertain. Trimming pared 3 bases from V and 7 bases from J, leaving 13 bases between. This CDR3 spans 15 amino acids. The CDR3 DNA is TGCGCCAGCAGTCACACGGGATTTAGGAATTCACCCCTCCACTTT. Residues: CASSHTGFRNSPLHF.

This clone was counted only a few times. The gene calls are TRBV16 and TRBJ2-3; the D is unclear. The germline gives CDR1 KGHSY, CDR2 FQNENV. The length of the CDR3 is 13 residues. Trimming left V 0 bases short and J 4 bases short, with 5 bases between. This chain's CDR3 is CASSQSTADTQYF. CDR3 DNA sequence: TGTGCCAGCAGCCAATCAACGGCAGATACGCAGTATTTT.

This clone was found once. The chain has TRBV12-5 and TRBJ1-2; 7 positions match TRBD1. The germline CDR1 and CDR2 sequences are LGHNT and FRNRAP. This CDR3 comprises 13 residues. V trimming: 7 bases; J trimming: 5 bases; junction bases outside the gene matches: 7. The CDR3: CASARGTDYGYTF. CDR3 nucleotide sequence: TGTGCTAGTGCCAGGGGGACAGATTATGGCTACACCTTC.

The chain recombines TRBV5-1 with TRBJ1-4; 9 bases agree with TRBD1. The length of the CDR3 is 15 residues. The V segment lost 4 bases and the J segment 8 bases; nucleotides outside the gene matches: 9. Germline-derived CDR1 and CDR2 are SGHRS and YFSETQ. CDR3 nucleotides: TGCGCCAGCAGCCCACCGACAGGGGGTGGGGAAAAACTGTTTTTT. Translation gives CASSPPTGGGEKLFF.

The chain joins TRBV11-2 to TRBJ1-4; D remains ambiguous. CDR3 length equals 14 residues. Looked up from germline, CDR1 is SGHAT and CDR2 is FQNNGV. V was clipped by 5 bases and J by 3 bases, with 10 bases between them. The CDR3 nucleotides are TGTGCCAGCAGCGCTGGGCCACCTAATGAAAAACTGTTTTTT. Translating it yields CASSAGPPNEKLFF. The full variable domain, completed using reference TRBV11-2 and TRBJ1-4, is EAGVAQSPRYKIIEKRQSVAFWCNPISGHATLYWYQQILGQGPKLLIQFQNNGVVDDSQLPKDRFSAERLKGVDSTLKIQPAKLEDSAVYLCASSAGPPNEKLFFGSGTQLSVL.

J is TRBJ2-7 and V is TRBV27, with TRBD1 matching 8 bases. The germline CDR1 and CDR2 sequences are MNHEY and SMNVEV (reference sequence). Trimming cost V 5 bases and J 4 bases; bases outside gene matches: 7. CDR3 length: 14 residues. The CDR3 is CASSTTGQVYEQYF. The CDR3 region has the DNA TGTGCCAGCAGTACCACGGGACAGGTGTACGAGCAGTACTTC.

This clone was observed once. V gene TRBV5-4 combines with J gene TRBJ1-3; D call uncertain. Looked up from germline, CDR1 is SGHNT and CDR2 is YYREEE (reference sequence). The CDR3 is 15 amino acids. V was pared by 0 bases and J by 2 bases, with 9 bases between. The CDR3 DNA reads as TGTGCCAGCAGCTTGGATTTGGCAGCTGGAAACACCATATATTTT. Protein sequence: CASSLDLAAGNTIYF.

This chain connects TRBV7-8 to TRBJ1-2; D might be TRBD1 (6 bases). With 5 bases removed from V and 3 bases from J, the gap between germline ends came to 16 bases. CDR3 size: 15 residues. Germline CDR1 reads SGHVS; CDR2 reads FQNEAQ. The CDR3 spells CASSPTHRADYGYTF. CDR3 DNA: TGTGCCAGCAGCCCAACCCACAGGGCAGACTATGGCTACACCTTC.

The chain links TRBV7-3 to TRBJ1-5, with D possibly TRBD1 on 6 matching bases. The germline V gene has CDR1 SGHTA and CDR2 FQGTGA. Trimming took off 8 bases at V and 0 bases at J, with 14 bases between the two ends. CDR3 length: 15 amino acids. CDR3 protein: CASSNQGYSNQPQHF. CDR3 DNA: TGTGCCAGCTCAAATCAGGGGTATAGCAATCAGCCCCAGCATTTT.

This chain joins TRBV2 and TRBJ1-1; TRBD1 is a possible D gene (5 bases). Germline V gene lookup returns CDR1 SNHLY and CDR2 FYNNEI. This CDR3 comprises 13 residues. The ends were cut back, 6 bases at V and 1 base at J, with 9 bases in the middle. The CDR3 protein is CASRRTPNTEAFF. CDR3 DNA: TGTGCCAGCAGGAGGACACCGAACACTGAAGCTTTCTTT.

This chain joins TRBV5-1 and TRBJ2-1; weak D call: TRBD1 (5 bases). Trimming took off 2 bases at V and 4 bases at J, with 13 bases between the two ends. CDR1 SGHRS and CDR2 YFSETQ come from the germline V gene. This CDR3 is 15 amino acids long. The CDR3 nucleotides read TGCGCCAGCAGCTTTCAGGGTTCGGGTTACAATGAGCAGTTCTTC. Residues: CASSFQGSGYNEQFF.

The rearrangement joins TRBV29-1 to TRBJ2-1, with D possibly being TRBD1 (6 bases). Trimming shortened V by 8 bases and J by 6 bases, and 17 bases separated the two germline ends. This CDR3 is 13 amino acids long. Germline V CDR1 and CDR2: SQVTM, ANQGSEA. Here the CDR3 DNA reads TGCAGCTTACGGCTAGAAGGGGGCAATGAGCAGTTCTTC. Its protein product is CSLRLEGGNEQFF.

The chain carries TRBV18 and TRBJ1-1, with 7 bases fitting TRBD1. The CDR3 length is 15 residues. Germline CDR1 is KGHSH and CDR2 is LQKENI. After removal of 2 bases from V and 6 bases from J, the junction contained 9 bases not matched to a gene. The CDR3 loop is CASSPGQAQQAEAFF. The CDR3 DNA is TGTGCCAGCTCACCAGGACAGGCCCAACAAGCTGAAGCTTTCTTT. The full variable domain, its missing parts supplied by reference TRBV18 and TRBJ1-1, is NAGVMQNPRHLVRRRGQEARLRCSPMKGHSHVYWYRQLPEEGLKFMVYLQKENIIDESGMPKERFSAEFPKEGPSILRIQQVVRGDSAAYFCASSPGQAQQAEAFFGQGTRLTVV.

The chain couples TRBV4-3 to TRBJ2-1; TRBD1 agrees at 7 bases. Germline-derived CDR1 and CDR2 are LGHNA and YSLEER. J was trimmed by 4 bases and V by 4 bases; bases with no gene match: 7. The length of the CDR3 is 15 residues. CDR3 sequence reads: CASSPDRVSYNEQFF. CDR3 in DNA: TGCGCCAGCAGCCCCGACAGGGTGTCTTACAATGAGCAGTTCTTC.

This rearrangement joins TRBV4-2 to TRBJ2-1; TRBD2 agrees at 9 bases. From germline, CDR1 is LGHNA and CDR2 YNFKEQ. Germline trimming cut 4 bases from V and 8 bases from J; bases unmatched to any gene: 9. The CDR3 runs 15 residues. The CDR3 DNA reads TGTGCCAGCAGCCCCGTGGCGGGAGGGCCGGATGAGCAGTTCTTC. It encodes CASSPVAGGPDEQFF.

The V call is TRBV5-1, the J call TRBJ2-1; 9 nucleotides line up with TRBD2. Germline V gives CDR1 SGHRS, CDR2 YFSETQ. Trimming cost V 6 bases and J 6 bases; bases outside gene matches: 10. The CDR3 has 15 amino acids. The CDR3 DNA is TGCGCCAGCAACAACTGGCGGGGGGGCCCCAATGAGCAGTTCTTC. It yields the protein CASNNWRGGPNEQFF.

V usage is TRBV6-5 and J usage is TRBJ1-2; possible D gene TRBD1, 6 bases. Germline assignment: CDR1 MNHEY and CDR2 SVGAGI. V gave up 0 bases and J gave up 5 bases, with 16 bases separating them. The CDR3 spans 16 residues. CDR3 coding DNA: TGTGCCAGCAGTTACTCGTACGGGACATTGGGTTATGGCTACACCTTC. Protein sequence: CASSYSYGTLGYGYTF.

CDR3 nucleotide sequence: TGTGCCAGCAGCTTAGACCCGGGACAGGGGTCCAATGAGCAGTTCTTC. Residues: CASSLDPGQGSNEQFF. The chain recombines TRBV7-2 with TRBJ2-1, with 10 bases fitting TRBD1. Looked up from germline, CDR1 is SGHTA and CDR2 is FQGNSA. The CDR3 is made up of 16 amino acids. V shed 1 base and J 6 bases; nucleotides not matched to a gene: 6.